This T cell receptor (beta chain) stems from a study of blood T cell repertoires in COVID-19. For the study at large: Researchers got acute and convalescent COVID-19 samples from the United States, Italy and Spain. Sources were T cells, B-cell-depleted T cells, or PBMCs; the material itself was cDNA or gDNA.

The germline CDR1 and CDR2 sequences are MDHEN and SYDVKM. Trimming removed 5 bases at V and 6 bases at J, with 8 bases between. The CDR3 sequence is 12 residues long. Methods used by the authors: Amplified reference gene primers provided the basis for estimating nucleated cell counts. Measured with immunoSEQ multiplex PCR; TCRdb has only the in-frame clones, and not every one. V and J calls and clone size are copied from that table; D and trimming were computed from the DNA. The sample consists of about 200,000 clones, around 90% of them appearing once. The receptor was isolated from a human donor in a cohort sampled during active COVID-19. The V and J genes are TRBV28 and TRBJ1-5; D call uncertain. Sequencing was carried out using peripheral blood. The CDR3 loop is CASSPGVQPQHF. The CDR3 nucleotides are TGTGCCAGCAGTCCCGGGGTTCAGCCCCAGCATTTT.